These T cell receptor beta chains were read from a single sample in a study of cytomegalovirus exposure and HLA in healthy donors. The assay was immunoSEQ multiplex PCR, and TCRdb's table has in-frame clones only and misses some. The profile shows 160,000 or so clones, approximately 81% of them singletons. The sample consisted of PBMCs. The receptors shown here come from a woman between 18 and 30 years old in good health and CMV-seronegative. The CDR3 runs from the conserved cysteine through the conserved F or W. Fields, in order: CDR3 length, V gene, J gene, clone size, D gene, CDR3 protein, CDR3 DNA. The D gene is left open where the match is weak. Size tells how often a clone was seen (once, few, many) or the class of an expanded clone, and some rows leave it out.

15,TRBV7-2,TRBJ1-3,-,-,CASSLVYGSGNTIYF,TGTGCCAGCAGCTTAGTGTACGGGTCCGGAAACACCATATATTTT
13,TRBV9,TRBJ1-2,-,TRBD1,CASSYTGAYGYTF,TGTGCCAGCAGCTATACAGGGGCCTATGGCTACACCTTC
15,TRBV28,TRBJ2-3,-,TRBD1,CASSIAGTGGLTQYF,TGTGCCAGCAGCATCGCCGGGACAGGGGGCCTTACGCAGTATTTT
15,TRBV9,TRBJ2-5,-,TRBD2,CASSAAGGRGETQYF,TGTGCCAGCAGCGCCGCGGGGGGGCGAGGAGAGACCCAGTACTTC
16,TRBV6-5,TRBJ2-7,-,-,CASSYSSSAAAYEQYF,TGTGCCAGCAGTTACTCGTCGTCGGCGGCAGCCTACGAGCAGTACTTC
13,TRBV5-1,TRBJ1-3,-,-,CASSPTFGNTIYF,TGCGCCAGCAGCCCGACATTTGGAAACACCATATATTTT
17,TRBV18,TRBJ2-3,-,-,CASSPPRSVEGTDTQYF,TGTGCCAGCTCACCACCGAGAAGTGTTGAGGGCACAGATACGCAGTATTTT
14,TRBV5-8,TRBJ2-1,-,TRBD2,CASSLRGLASEQFF,TGTGCCAGCAGCTTGCGAGGACTAGCAAGCGAGCAGTTCTTC
15,TRBV5-1,TRBJ1-2,-,-,CASSLDGQLDYGYTF,TGCGCCAGCAGCTTGGACGGACAGCTAGACTATGGCTACACCTTC
15,TRBV7-9,TRBJ1-2,-,-,CASSSDSPRFLGYTF,TGTGCCAGCAGCTCAGACAGTCCCCGCTTTCTCGGCTACACCTTC
13,TRBV28,TRBJ1-2,few,-,CASSPNRDYGYTF,TGTGCCAGCAGTCCCAACAGGGACTATGGCTACACCTTC
17,TRBV4-2,TRBJ2-3,few,-,CASSQDLVAVGTDTQYF,TGTGCCAGCAGCCAAGATTTGGTAGCGGTAGGCACAGATACGCAGTATTTT
16,TRBV7-3,TRBJ2-2,-,TRBD2,CASSLGPSGNTGELFF,TGTGCCAGCAGCTTGGGGCCTAGCGGTAACACCGGGGAGCTGTTTTTT
15,TRBV5-1,TRBJ2-5,-,-,CASSFERAEEETQYF,TGCGCCAGCAGCTTCGAGCGGGCCGAGGAAGAGACCCAGTACTTC
12,TRBV5-1,TRBJ2-5,-,-,CASSLGRQTQYF,TGCGCCAGCAGCTTGGGGAGGCAGACCCAGTACTTC
16,TRBV30,TRBJ1-5,-,-,CAWSVPGMKGNQPQHF,TGTGCCTGGAGTGTCCCCGGGATGAAGGGCAATCAGCCCCAGCATTTT
16,TRBV7-2,TRBJ1-5,-,-,CASSPQGQLSNQPQHF,TGTGCCAGCAGCCCCCAGGGTCAGCTTAGCAATCAGCCCCAGCATTTT
13,TRBV18,TRBJ1-4,-,-,CASSAGPYEKLFF,TGTGCCAGCTCAGCGGGACCTTATGAAAAACTGTTTTTT
13,TRBV30,TRBJ1-4,-,-,CAWSGDKNEKLFF,TGTGCCTGGAGTGGGGACAAAAATGAAAAACTGTTTTTT
15,TRBV30,TRBJ2-5,-,TRBD2,CAWSPTLGGSETQYF,TGTGCCTGGAGTCCAACATTGGGCGGGAGCGAGACCCAGTACTTC
19,TRBV10-2,TRBJ1-3,few,-,CASRPNPGGGRLSGNTIYF,TGCGCCAGCAGACCCAATCCCGGGGGGGGACGGCTCTCTGGAAACACCATATATTTT
14,TRBV7-2,TRBJ2-2,-,TRBD1,CASSIRQGSGELFF,TGTGCCAGCAGCATCCGACAGGGGTCCGGGGAGCTGTTTTTT
11,TRBV28,TRBJ2-1,-,-,CASNGYNEQFF,TGTGCCAGCAACGGCTACAATGAGCAGTTCTTC